The next 27 T cell receptor beta chains were all read from a single sample in a study of T cell repertoires and HLA-DP antigens. Produced via immunoSEQ multiplex PCR; TCRdb's table is partial and in-frame only. This table holds around 70,000 clones, roughly 78% found once. These receptors lack a known antigen. The sequenced sample was CD4+ T cells from PBMCs. These receptors were collected from a man in his sixties in good health and CMV-seronegative.

The chain links TRBV7-2 to TRBJ2-3, with 9 bases identical to TRBD1. The germline gives CDR1 SGHTA, CDR2 FQGNSA. The CDR3 is made up of 16 amino acids. V dropped 5 bases and J dropped 2; count of bases not matched to a gene: 8. The CDR3 loop reads CASSKRTGVLTDTQYF. The CDR3 region has the DNA TGTGCCAGCAGCAAAAGGACAGGGGTCCTCACAGATACGCAGTATTTT.

This chain links TRBV28 with TRBJ2-5; 14 bases map to TRBD2. The CDR3 is 17 residues long. Losses at the gene ends were 4 bases for V and 0 bases for J; bases not matched to a gene: 4. Germline V gene data show CDR1 as MDHEN and CDR2 as SYDVKM. CDR3 protein: CASSSPGLAGDQETQYF. CDR3 DNA sequence: TGTGCCAGCAGTTCACCGGGACTAGCGGGAGACCAAGAGACCCAGTACTTC.

The V gene is TRBV14, the J gene TRBJ1-2, with a possible D match to TRBD1 (6 bases). CDR3 length: 13 amino acids. The germline CDR1 and CDR2 sequences are SGHDN and FVKESK. V lost 4 bases and J 5 bases, leaving 11 bases between the germline ends. Here the CDR3 reads CASSPRTVYGYTF. In nucleotides, the CDR3 is TGTGCCAGCAGCCCCCGGACAGTTTATGGCTACACCTTC. Drawing the rest from reference TRBV14 and TRBJ1-2, the complete variable domain is EAGVTQFPSHSVIEKGQTVTLRCDPISGHDNLYWYRRVMGKEIKFLLHFVKESKQDESGMPNNRFLAERTGGTYSTLKVQPAELEDSGVYFCASSPRTVYGYTFGSGTRLTVV.

This clone was detected only once. V usage is TRBV4-2 and J usage is TRBJ2-1; no clear D. Germline CDR1 is LGHNA and CDR2 is YNFKEQ. V lost 3 bases and J lost 10, with 7 bases in between. This CDR3 has 11 amino acids. CDR3 amino acids: CASSHPPEQFF. The DNA of the CDR3 is TGTGCCAGCAGCCATCCCCCGGAGCAGTTCTTC.

The chain joins TRBV5-6 to TRBJ2-2; 9 nucleotides match TRBD1. V shed 2 bases and J 5 bases; nucleotides not matched to a gene: 7. CDR1 and CDR2 (germline): SGHDT, YYEEEE. The CDR3 runs to 16 residues. CDR3 bases: TGTGCCAGCAGCTTAAGACAGGGGGGAGGAACCGGGGAGCTGTTTTTT. Translated: CASSLRQGGGTGELFF. The variable domain in full, with the rest retrieved from reference TRBV5-6 and TRBJ2-2, is DAGVTQSPTHLIKTRGQQVTLRCSPKSGHDTVSWYQQALGQGPQFIFQYYEEEERQRGNFPDRFSGHQFPNYSSELNVNALLLGDSALYLCASSLRQGGGTGELFFGEGSRLTVL.

The chain is built from TRBV9 and TRBJ1-2; 8 nucleotides align to TRBD1. Trimming at V came to 4 bases and at J to 2 bases, leaving 7 bases not matched to a gene. The CDR3 is made up of 15 amino acids. The V gene's germline CDR1 is SGDLS and CDR2 YYNGEE. CDR3 protein: CASSQSTGVNYGYTF. CDR3 DNA sequence: TGTGCCAGCAGCCAATCGACAGGGGTCAACTATGGCTACACCTTC.

The sample holds a few counts of this clone. The rearrangement uses TRBV4-3 and TRBJ1-1; D gene ambiguous. Germline-derived CDR1 and CDR2 are LGHNA and YSLEER. The CDR3 loop spans 16 amino acids. Trimming removed 1 base from V and 1 base from J, with 13 bases in between. The CDR3 coding sequence is TGCGCCAGCAGCCAAGCGTTAGCAGATAAGAACACTGAAGCTTTCTTT. It yields the protein CASSQALADKNTEAFF.

The gene calls are TRBV7-9 and TRBJ2-3; D is ambiguous. V gave up 5 bases and J gave up 4 bases, with 7 bases separating them. Germline V CDR1 and CDR2: SEHNR, FQNEAQ (reference sequence). There are 12 residues in the CDR3. The CDR3 region is CASSLPPDTQYF. CDR3 bases: TGTGCCAGCAGCCTCCCCCCAGATACGCAGTATTTT.

The V call is TRBV9, the J call TRBJ1-6; weak D call: TRBD1 (5 bases). V lost 0 bases and J lost 9, with 10 bases in between. The CDR3 covers 14 residues. Germline V gene lookup returns CDR1 SGDLS and CDR2 YYNGEE. CDR3 DNA sequence: TGTGCCAGCAGCGTAGCAGGGCAAGCTTCACCCCTCCACTTT. Translation gives CASSVAGQASPLHF.

The V and J genes are TRBV19 and TRBJ1-1, with 8 bases aligning to TRBD1. The J segment lost 3 bases and the V segment lost 4 bases, leaving 7 bases of the junction unmatched. This CDR3 comprises 15 residues. The germline gives CDR1 LNHDA, CDR2 SQIVND (reference sequence). The chain's CDR3 is CASSNHQGADTEAFF. CDR3 DNA: TGTGCCAGTAGTAACCATCAGGGGGCGGACACTGAAGCTTTCTTT.

This clone was seen only a few times. The genes are TRBV29-1 and TRBJ1-2; D remains ambiguous. Germline V gene data show CDR1 as SQVTM and CDR2 as ANQGSEA. This CDR3 is built from 11 residues. Trimming took 2 bases from V and 6 from J, leaving 7 bases between them. The CDR3 nucleotides read TGCAGCGTTGAATCCGGGGATGGCTACACCTTC. It translates to CSVESGDGYTF.

The genes are TRBV7-2 and TRBJ2-4, with 7 bases lining up with TRBD1. The CDR3 spans 16 residues. Per the germline V gene, CDR1 is SGHTA and CDR2 is FQGNSA. V shed 3 bases and J 1 base; nucleotides not matched to a gene: 6. CDR3: CASSFLTGLAKNIQYF. DNA for the CDR3: TGTGCCAGCAGCTTTCTGACAGGGCTGGCCAAAAACATTCAGTACTTC.

The CDR3 bases are TGTGCCAGCAGCTTGAGGGCAGGGAACTATCTGGACAATCAGCCCCAGCATTTT. Translated: CASSLRAGNYLDNQPQHF. The V gene is TRBV7-2, the J gene TRBJ1-5, with D perhaps matching TRBD1 (5 bases). The V and J ends lost 3 bases and 3 bases respectively, with 21 bases between them. The germline CDR1 and CDR2 sequences are SGHTA and FQGNSA. This CDR3 is built from 18 residues.

The V and J genes are TRBV6-1 and TRBJ1-6, with 7 bases lining up with TRBD1. With 8 bases clipped from V and 3 bases from J, the junction kept 4 bases outside the gene matches. The CDR3 has 14 residues. The germline V gene encodes CDR1 MNHNS and CDR2 SASEGT. The CDR3 loop is CASGTANYNSPLHF. The DNA for the CDR3 is TGTGCCAGCGGGACAGCCAACTATAATTCACCCCTCCACTTT.

The chain links TRBV6-5 to TRBJ2-2; TRBD2 is a possible D gene (6 bases). Per the germline V gene, CDR1 is MNHEY and CDR2 is SVGAGI. The CDR3 is 15 residues long. V was shortened by 2 bases and J by 6 bases, with 13 bases between the two germline ends. The CDR3 region has the DNA TGTGCCAGCAGTTACGGGGGGACCAGGGCCGGGGAGCTGTTTTTT. Residues: CASSYGGTRAGELFF.

The CDR3 region is CASSAGPINYGYTF. CDR3 bases: TGTGCCAGCAGTGCGGGACCGATCAACTATGGCTACACCTTC. The chain joins TRBV6-4 to TRBJ1-2; the D gene is possibly TRBD1 (5 bases). CDR1 and CDR2 from the germline V gene are MRHNA and SNTAGT. Trimming shortened V by 4 bases and J by 2 bases, and 11 bases separated the two germline ends. This CDR3 has 14 residues.

This clone was observed a few times. The V call is TRBV7-6, the J call TRBJ1-3, with 7 bases aligning to TRBD1. CDR1 is SGHVS and CDR2 is FNYEAQ in the germline V gene. Trimming removed 5 bases from V and 0 bases from J; junction bases left unmatched: 4. CDR3 size: 15 residues. CDR3 in amino acids: CASSLDRDSGNTIYF. The DNA for the CDR3 is TGTGCCAGCAGCCTTGACAGGGACTCTGGAAACACCATATATTTT.

This chain uses TRBV5-1 with TRBJ2-4, with D possibly matching TRBD1 (6 bases). Germline CDR1 is SGHRS and CDR2 is YFSETQ. There are 14 residues in the CDR3. V lost 8 bases, J lost 5 bases, and 17 bases lay in between. In DNA, the CDR3 is TGCGCCAGTTCGGACAGCGATGGGCAAAACATTCAGTACTTC. It specifies CASSDSDGQNIQYF. Filled out from reference TRBV5-1 and TRBJ2-4, the complete variable domain reads KAGVTQTPRYLIKTRGQQVTLSCSPISGHRSVSWYQQTPGQGLQFLFEYFSETQRNKGNFPGRFSGRQFSNSRSEMNVSTLELGDSALYLCASSDSDGQNIQYFGAGTRLSVL.

V and J are TRBV7-8 and TRBJ2-7; no clear D. CDR3 length: 14 amino acids. Trimming took 2 bases from V and 1 from J, leaving 9 bases between them. Germline V lookup: CDR1 SGHVS, CDR2 FQNEAQ. The CDR3, as DNA: TGTGCCAGCAGCTTAAGGGCAAGTTCCTACGAGCAGTACTTC. Protein sequence: CASSLRASSYEQYF.

The J gene is TRBJ2-2, the V gene TRBV9; a weak D match, TRBD1 (5 bases). Germline V CDR1 and CDR2: SGDLS, YYNGEE. The CDR3 totals 15 residues. The V and J ends lost 3 bases and 0 bases respectively, with 9 bases between them. Here the CDR3 DNA reads TGTGCCAGCAGCGGCCCGACAGCGAACACCGGGGAGCTGTTTTTT. As protein: CASSGPTANTGELFF.

The chain has TRBV10-3 and TRBJ1-2; TRBD1 might be the D (5 bases). The CDR3 is made up of 15 amino acids. V was shortened by 0 bases and J by 1 base, with 9 bases between the two germline ends. Germline CDR1 is ENHRY and CDR2 is SYGVKD. Written as DNA, the CDR3 is TGTGCCATCAGTGAGTCGGGGGAGAATAACTATGGCTACACCTTC. Residues: CAISESGENNYGYTF.

The chain recombines TRBV7-2 with TRBJ1-1; the match to TRBD1 covers 9 bases. CDR3 length: 15 amino acids. The J segment lost 5 bases and the V segment lost 5 bases, leaving 9 bases of the junction unmatched. Germline assignment: CDR1 SGHTA and CDR2 FQGNSA. CDR3 bases: TGTGCCAGCAGCCTACCACAGGGGGCGCGTACTGAAGCTTTCTTT. This encodes CASSLPQGARTEAFF.

This sequence joins TRBV5-1 and TRBJ2-1; tentatively, D is TRBD2 (6 bases). The CDR3 spans 13 residues. Germline loops: CDR1 SGHRS, CDR2 YFSETQ. V lost 2 bases, J lost 9 bases, and 12 bases lay in between. The CDR3 sequence: CASSLGGPVEQFF. The CDR3 region has the DNA TGCGCCAGCAGCTTAGGAGGGCCGGTTGAGCAGTTCTTC. Using reference TRBV5-1 and TRBJ2-1 for the parts outside the CDR3, the full variable domain is KAGVTQTPRYLIKTRGQQVTLSCSPISGHRSVSWYQQTPGQGLQFLFEYFSETQRNKGNFPGRFSGRQFSNSRSEMNVSTLELGDSALYLCASSLGGPVEQFFGPGTRLTVL.

The rearrangement joins TRBV15 to TRBJ2-1; possibly TRBD2 for D (6 bases). Germline loops: CDR1 LNHNV, CDR2 YYDKDF (reference sequence). The germline V and J ends were trimmed by 3 bases and 7 bases, with 22 bases remaining between them. The CDR3 totals 17 residues. The chain's CDR3 is CATSRRDHGGLGNEQFF. The CDR3 nucleotides read TGTGCCACCAGCAGGAGGGACCACGGGGGACTGGGGAATGAGCAGTTCTTC. Complete variable domain (other parts from reference TRBV15 and TRBJ2-1): DAMVIQNPRYQVTQFGKPVTLSCSQTLNHNVMYWYQQKSSQAPKLLFHYYDKDFNNEADTPDNFQSRRPNTSFCFLDIRSPGLGDTAMYLCATSRRDHGGLGNEQFFGPGTRLTVL.

The V and J genes are TRBV4-2 and TRBJ2-1, with 8 bases matching TRBD2. V was clipped by 0 bases and J by 1 base; unmatched bases: 5. CDR3 length: 17 residues. Germline CDR1 and CDR2: LGHNA and YNFKEQ. CDR3 protein: CASSQEGSSGSYNEQFF. In DNA, the CDR3 is TGTGCCAGCAGCCAAGAAGGCTCTAGCGGGTCCTACAATGAGCAGTTCTTC.

This clone showed up just a few times. This chain uses TRBV6-1 with TRBJ2-1, with TRBD1 matching over 7 bases. Germline assignment: CDR1 MNHNS and CDR2 SASEGT. This CDR3 is 15 amino acids long. V shed 4 bases, J shed 4 bases, and the junction held 7 bases outside the gene matches. The CDR3 region has the DNA TGTGCCAGCAGTGCAGGCAGGGGGATTTACAATGAGCAGTTCTTC. Translated, it gives CASSAGRGIYNEQFF.

This clone occurred a few times. This chain connects TRBV5-6 to TRBJ1-4; 9 bases agree with TRBD1. The V and J ends lost 0 bases and 7 bases, in that order; junction bases with no gene match: 4. Germline V gives CDR1 SGHDT, CDR2 YYEEEE. CDR3 length equals 15 residues. CDR3 DNA: TGTGCCAGCAGCTTGGTTGGACAGGGGACTGAAAAACTGTTTTTT. Its protein product is CASSLVGQGTEKLFF.